Listed below are T cell receptor beta chains from one sample, sequenced in a study of vaccination and CD4 T cells after COVID-19. From the PCR reads, TCRdb called clonotypes with MiXCR, one entry per CDR3 protein. The table has around 14,000 distinct CDR3 sequences, roughly 51% seen once. No antigen has been assigned to these receptors. Material: CD4+ T cells from blood, cultured in vitro. The origin of the receptors is a human donor who had recovered from COVID-19. CDR3s include the opening cysteine and the closing phenylalanine or tryptophan. A D gene is named only where the DNA matches it firmly. Clone size is stated in some rows and not others, as once, few, many or a class when expanded.

J,D,V,size,CDR3,DNA
TRBJ2-7,TRBD2,TRBV7-2,.,CASSRDGGTNEQYF,TGTGCCAGCAGCCGTGACGGGGGGACTAACGAGCAGTACTTC
TRBJ2-3,TRBD2,TRBV7-3,few,CASSLRLAGPTDTQYF,TGTGCCAGCAGTTTACGGTTAGCGGGTCCCACAGATACGCAGTATTTT
TRBJ1-1,.,TRBV27,.,CASSLQTGLGEAFF,TGTGCCAGCAGTCTGCAGACTGGCCTCGGTGAGGCTTTCTTT
TRBJ1-1,.,TRBV6-5,.,CASSYWGQNTEAFF,TGTGCCAGCAGTTACTGGGGTCAGAACACTGAAGCTTTCTTT
TRBJ2-1,.,TRBV7-3,.,CASSFSGPGRNEQFF,TGTGCCAGCAGCTTCTCCGGGCCAGGTCGCAATGAGCAGTTCTTC
TRBJ1-6,.,TRBV19,.,CASRDQTRSRHPPLHF,TGTGCCAGTAGAGACCAAACGAGGAGTCGCCATCCACCCCTCCACTTT
TRBJ1-3,.,TRBV18,few,CASSPREKDGNTIYF,TGTGCCAGCTCACCAAGGGAAAAGGACGGAAACACCATATATTTT
TRBJ2-7,TRBD2,TRBV12-3/TRBV12-4,.,CASRGTSGFYEQYF,TGTGCCAGCAGAGGGACTAGCGGCTTTTACGAGCAGTACTTC
TRBJ1-5,.,TRBV6-4,few,CASSDARSAPGGNQPQHF,TGTGCCAGCAGTGACGCGAGATCCGCGCCTGGGGGCAATCAGCCCCAGCATTTT
TRBJ2-1,TRBD2,TRBV2,.,CASSEAGLAINNEQFF,TGTGCCAGCAGTGAAGCGGGACTAGCCATAAACAATGAGCAGTTCTTC
TRBJ1-1,TRBD1,TRBV7-2,few,CASSSDRDTEAFF,TGTGCCAGCAGCTCGGACAGGGACACTGAAGCTTTCTTT
TRBJ1-2,.,TRBV29-1,few,CSVEVPGKGYGYTF,TGCAGCGTTGAGGTTCCAGGGAAAGGCTATGGCTACACCTTC
TRBJ1-1,.,TRBV6-2/TRBV6-3,.,CASIEVASMNTEAFF,TGTGCCAGCATCGAGGTGGCCAGCATGAACACTGAAGCTTTCTTT
TRBJ2-2,.,TRBV6-2/TRBV6-3,.,CASSYGGNRELFF,TGTGCCAGCAGTTACGGGGGAAACCGGGAGCTGTTTTTT
TRBJ2-3,TRBD2,TRBV12-3/TRBV12-4,.,CASSLGLAGGLSTDTQYF,TGTGCCAGCAGTTTAGGCCTAGCGGGAGGATTAAGCACAGATACGCAGTATTTT
TRBJ1-6,.,TRBV6-1,.,CASRLRGRSSPLHF,TGTGCCAGCAGACTCAGAGGCCGTAGTTCACCCCTCCACTTT
TRBJ2-7,TRBD2,TRBV20-1,few,CSAQRGPSYEQYF,TGCAGTGCCCAGCGGGGACCCTCCTACGAGCAGTACTTC
TRBJ1-2,.,TRBV20-1,few,CSAGSGQGYYGYTF,TGCAGTGCTGGCAGCGGTCAGGGGTACTATGGCTACACCTTC
TRBJ1-2,.,TRBV6-1,.,CASSEGQDLGRGYTF,TGTGCCAGCAGTGAAGGGCAGGACCTGGGACGTGGCTACACCTTC
TRBJ1-2,.,TRBV7-2,once,CASGVRGFNYGYTF,TGTGCCAGCGGGGTTAGGGGGTTTAACTATGGCTACACCTTC
TRBJ1-6,TRBD1,TRBV6-2/TRBV6-3,.,CASSWRRDRGQWGHNSPLHF,TGTGCCAGCAGTTGGCGTCGGGACAGGGGGCAGTGGGGTCATAATTCACCCCTCCACTTT
TRBJ1-2,.,TRBV5-1,.,CASSLGQVGGYTF,TGCGCCAGCAGCTTGGGTCAGGTTGGTGGCTACACCTTC
TRBJ2-2,TRBD2,TRBV4-2,.,CASSPAGLAGLTGELFF,TGTGCCAGCAGCCCCGCGGGACTAGCGGGTCTCACCGGGGAGCTGTTTTTT
TRBJ2-3,.,TRBV5-1,once,CASSPPGTDSTDTQYF,TGCGCCAGCAGCCCGCCCGGGACGGATAGCACAGATACGCAGTATTTT
TRBJ1-1,.,TRBV6-5,.,CASSSPRVENTEAFF,TGTGCCAGCAGTTCTCCTAGGGTAGAGAACACTGAAGCTTTCTTT
TRBJ1-1,.,TRBV9,few,CASSVLSTDSEAFF,TGTGCCAGCAGCGTACTCTCAACGGACAGTGAAGCTTTCTTT
TRBJ1-2,.,TRBV7-6,.,CASSPSTGSYGYTF,TGTGCCAGCAGCCCTTCGACAGGATCCTATGGCTACACCTTC
TRBJ2-7,.,TRBV28,.,CASSLRPYEQYF,TGTGCCAGCAGTTTACGGCCCTACGAGCAGTACTTC
TRBJ2-2,TRBD2,TRBV27,few,CASSLRSLAGVGELFF,TGTGCCAGCAGTTTAAGGTCACTAGCGGGAGTCGGGGAGCTGTTTTTT
TRBJ2-2,.,TRBV10-3,few,CAISGGERAGELFF,TGTGCCATCAGCGGAGGGGAAAGAGCCGGGGAGCTGTTTTTT
TRBJ1-6,.,TRBV6-2/TRBV6-3,.,CASSEGYSPLHF,TGTGCCAGCAGCGAGGGGTATTCACCCCTCCACTTT
TRBJ1-5,.,TRBV6-5,once,CASSYSSGARNQPQHF,TGTGCCAGCAGTTACTCGTCAGGGGCACGCAATCAGCCCCAGCATTTT
TRBJ2-6,.,TRBV5-8,.,CASSLAVGPESGANVLTF,TGTGCCAGCAGCTTGGCCGTGGGACCGGAATCTGGGGCCAACGTCCTGACTTTC
TRBJ1-5,TRBD1,TRBV6-1,.,CASRSGQAVNQPQHF,TGTGCCAGCAGGAGCGGACAGGCAGTCAATCAGCCCCAGCATTTT
TRBJ1-1,.,TRBV7-3,.,CASSLLPENTEAFF,TGTGCCAGCAGCTTATTGCCGGAGAACACTGAAGCTTTCTTT
TRBJ2-2,TRBD2,TRBV6-2/TRBV6-3,.,CASSRLAGATGELFF,TGTGCCAGCAGCCGACTAGCGGGAGCCACCGGGGAGCTGTTTTTT
TRBJ1-5,.,TRBV4-3,.,CASSQGWARQPQHF,TGCGCCAGCAGCCAAGGCTGGGCTCGGCAGCCCCAGCATTTT
TRBJ2-7,.,TRBV5-1,.,CASSQNSGAAVYEQYF,TGCGCCAGCAGCCAAAACTCAGGGGCGGCGGTCTACGAGCAGTACTTC
TRBJ2-1,.,TRBV7-3,.,CASSLMGKAYNEQFF,TGTGCCAGCAGCTTAATGGGAAAAGCCTACAATGAGCAGTTCTTC
TRBJ1-4,.,TRBV30,.,CAWRGNEKLFF,TGTGCCTGGCGGGGAAATGAAAAACTGTTTTTT
TRBJ1-1,.,TRBV11-3,once,CASSNGGSETEAFF,TGTGCCAGCAGTAATGGTGGTTCGGAAACTGAAGCTTTCTTT
TRBJ2-2,TRBD1,TRBV5-1,.,CASSFRTGATGELFF,TGCGCCAGCAGCTTTCGGACAGGGGCCACCGGGGAGCTGTTTTTT